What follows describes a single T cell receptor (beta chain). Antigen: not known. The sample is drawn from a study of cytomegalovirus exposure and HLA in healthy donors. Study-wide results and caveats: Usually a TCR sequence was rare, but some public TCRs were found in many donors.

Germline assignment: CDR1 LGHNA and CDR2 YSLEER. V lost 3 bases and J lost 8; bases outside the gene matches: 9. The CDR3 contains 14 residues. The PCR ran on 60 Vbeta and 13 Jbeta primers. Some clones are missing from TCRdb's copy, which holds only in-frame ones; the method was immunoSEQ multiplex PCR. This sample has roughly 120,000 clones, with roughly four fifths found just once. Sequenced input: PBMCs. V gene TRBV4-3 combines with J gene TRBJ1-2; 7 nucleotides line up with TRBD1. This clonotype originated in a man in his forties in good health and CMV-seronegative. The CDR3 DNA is TGCGCCAGCAGCCAGGACGACAGGGTAGAGGGCTACACCTTC. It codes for CASSQDDRVEGYTF.